This T cell receptor (beta chain) was identified during a study of metastatic and nonmetastatic thyroid tumors. TCRdb re-analyzed the PCR reads through MiXCR. Altogether roughly 15,000 clones are present, roughly 32% being singletons, with the ten largest covering approximately 7%. V lost 1 base, J lost 9 bases, and 11 bases lay in between. Germline CDR1 SGHNT, CDR2 YENEEA. The CDR3 runs to 13 residues. Thyroid surgery took place with no prior treatment in any patient. This clonotype was sampled from a female donor with papillary thyroid cancer or a benign thyroid nodule (not recorded which). Some clones in this sample may be carry-over from other donors' samples. The chain links TRBV11-3 to TRBJ2-3; D may be TRBD2 (6 bases). Sequenced sample: tumor tissue. CDR3 protein: CASSLGGGNTQYF. The CDR3 bases are TGTGCCAGCAGCTTAGGAGGCGGGAACACGCAGTATTTT. Supplemented by reference TRBV11-3 and TRBJ2-3, the full variable domain reads EAGVVQSPRYKIIEKKQPVAFWCNPISGHNTLYWYLQNLGQGPELLIRYENEEAVDDSQLPKDRFSAERLKGVDSTLKIQPAELGDSAVYLCASSLGGGNTQYFGPGTRLTVL.